This T cell receptor (beta chain) was sequenced in a study of T cell changes during pregnancy in multiple sclerosis. The CDR3 contains 14 residues. Trimming took 3 bases from V and 5 from J, leaving 11 bases between them. The germline gives CDR1 SGHRS, CDR2 YFSETQ. Sequencing was performed with immunoSEQ multiplex PCR; in TCRdb, only in-frame clones are kept and a portion is missing. The table shows over 50,000 clones, with about 91% occurring only once. Source: peripheral blood, taken after pregnancy. This clonotype was sampled from a female donor with multiple sclerosis, enrolled in a pregnancy study. The chain joins TRBV5-1 to TRBJ2-2, with no clear D. This CDR3 is CASSSRPDTGELFF. In nucleotides, the CDR3 is TGCGCCAGCAGCTCCCGCCCAGATACCGGGGAGCTGTTTTTT.